A selection of T cell receptor beta chains follows, all from one sample in a study of blood T cell repertoires in COVID-19. Sequencing was performed with immunoSEQ multiplex PCR; in TCRdb, only in-frame clones are kept and a portion is missing. There are about 200,000 clones in the sample; 86% occur only once, and about 2% lies in the top ten. Sequences were obtained from peripheral blood. The receptors originated from a man aged 25 to 45 who had recovered from COVID-19. CDR3s include the opening cysteine and the closing phenylalanine or tryptophan. The order of the fields is J gene, V gene, CDR3 protein.

J: TRBJ1-2; V: TRBV9; CDR3: CASSADTGGYGYTF
J: TRBJ1-4; V: TRBV19; CDR3: CASSMDSSNEKLFF
J: TRBJ1-2; V: TRBV4-3; CDR3: CASSQDWDNPYGYTF
J: TRBJ1-1; V: TRBV30; CDR3: CAWSVLGTGEYKNTEAFF
J: TRBJ2-7; V: TRBV5-1; CDR3: CASRAGTGSDEQYF
J: TRBJ2-2; V: TRBV7-6; CDR3: CASSSYQRLNTGELFF
J: TRBJ1-3; V: TRBV5-8; CDR3: CASSFSGTSNTIYF
J: TRBJ2-3; V: TRBV2; CDR3: CASRASTDTQYF
J: TRBJ1-5; V: TRBV18; CDR3: CASSPQDRGDQPQHF
J: TRBJ1-5; V: TRBV12-5; CDR3: CASGSDRSNQPQHF